A selection of T cell receptor beta chains follows, all from one sample in a study of human T cells and chemical hapten exposure. TCRdb re-derived calls from the RACE reads in MiXCR, one entry per CDR3 protein. Of some 180,000 distinct CDR3 sequences in the sample, approximately 24% were seen once. The specimen was whole blood, collected in connection with sensitization to the hapten diphenylcyclopropenone (DPC). The source is a woman aged 40-49 years with alopecia areata. Some clones in this sample may be carry-over from other donors' samples. Both conserved end residues are part of each CDR3.

V gene	J gene	CDR3 protein
TRBV9	TRBJ2-7	CASSVVGGPLGYEQYF
TRBV28	TRBJ2-2	CASKVGGSGELFF
TRBV6-2/TRBV6-3	TRBJ2-4	CASSTTRSGKNIQYF
TRBV4-3	TRBJ2-3	CASSQGTSGSITDTQYF
TRBV27	TRBJ2-3	CASSPLAGTSDTQYF
TRBV24-1	TRBJ2-1	CATSGGGYNEQFF
TRBV28	TRBJ2-7	CASCLPGTGEEQYF
TRBV10-3	TRBJ2-5	CAISESTSQETQYF
TRBV12-3/TRBV12-4	TRBJ1-2	CASSKSGTGAYGYTF
TRBV9	TRBJ2-3	CASSTRFTSGAYTDTQYF
TRBV7-2	TRBJ2-3	CASSPNRVRPDTQYF
TRBV21-1	TRBJ2-7	CASIRPSGRSYEQYF
TRBV29-1	TRBJ2-7	CSAGVAGRRYEQYF
TRBV28	TRBJ1-6	CASSLFFSSGNSPLHF
TRBV7-2	TRBJ2-5	CASSFGTQETQYF
TRBV6-6	TRBJ2-4	CASSYGRQKNIQYF
TRBV11-2	TRBJ2-1	CASRNQGQGNEQFF
TRBV7-2	TRBJ2-5	CASSLVGGAEETQYF
TRBV7-2	TRBJ2-3	CASSFPWSGRNTDTQYF
TRBV20-1	TRBJ2-3	CSARAGGGGTDTQYF
TRBV28	TRBJ2-7	CASSPPYSGTYEQYF
TRBV10-3	TRBJ2-7	CAITSEDEQYF
TRBV4-2	TRBJ2-1	CASSQVFARDNEQFF
TRBV10-3	TRBJ1-5	CAISSGESNQPQHF
TRBV7-9	TRBJ1-5	CASSAGTGGNQPQHF
TRBV5-1	TRBJ2-5	CASSRGRPATQYF
TRBV28	TRBJ2-7	CASSLRPGQGEVEQYF
TRBV29-1	TRBJ1-2	CSAGQGAGYGYTF
TRBV27	TRBJ2-3	CASSLQGNTQYF
TRBV7-7	TRBJ2-1	CASSPGTGTNEQFF
TRBV29-1	TRBJ2-1	CSVDLRGGSYNEQFF
TRBV20-1	TRBJ2-1	CSAPVRGNNEQFF
TRBV30	TRBJ2-2	CAWSVARNTGELFF
TRBV29-1	TRBJ2-1	CSAAPGETEQFF
TRBV5-1	TRBJ2-7	CASSLDASYEQYF
TRBV6-6	TRBJ2-5	CASSGGRYETQYF
TRBV20-1	TRBJ2-3	CSAGSGRTDTQYF
TRBV20-1	TRBJ2-1	CSAQGYNEQFF
TRBV30	TRBJ1-5	CAWSVRSGGLQHF
TRBV12-3/TRBV12-4	TRBJ1-5	CASRLGLRNQPQHF
TRBV20-1	TRBJ2-7	CSAHGQGLSYEQYF
TRBV4-3	TRBJ1-1	CASSQSLGTGPAEAFF
TRBV28	TRBJ1-1	CASSLGKGPADTEAFF
TRBV24-1	TRBJ2-1	CATSDSGRPPFYNEQFF
TRBV20-1	TRBJ1-5	CSARRQGEGQPQHF
TRBV27	TRBJ1-6	CASSSGQTRSSYNSPLHF
TRBV7-9	TRBJ2-3	CASSHDPRTSTDTQYF
TRBV9	TRBJ2-2	CASSPGSTGELFF
TRBV6-5	TRBJ2-7	CATGLAGGHEQYF
TRBV7-2	TRBJ2-7	CASSGGQATYEQYF
TRBV9	TRBJ2-1	CASSVVRVGGEQFF
TRBV20-1	TRBJ2-3	CSASTQQGRETDTQYF
TRBV6-1	TRBJ1-5	CASSEGNQPQHF
TRBV10-3	TRBJ1-5	CAISETGNNQPQHF